This is a list of T cell receptor beta chains from one sample in a study of radiation and T cells in renal cell carcinoma. The assay was immunoSEQ multiplex PCR, and TCRdb's table has in-frame clones only and misses some. The profile covers about 170,000 clones, with around 90% appearing a single time and 10% to 12% taken by the ten largest. Sample: blood, taken from a patient whose treatment included radiotherapy and nephrectomy. These receptors came from a woman aged 45-60 years with renal cell carcinoma. Both conserved end residues are part of each CDR3. The D gene is left open where the match is weak. The size of a clone is reported for some rows only, either as once, few or many, or as a class for expanded clones.

cdr3_length	v_call	j_call	clone_size	d_call	cdr3_nt	cdr3_aa
12	TRBV5-4	TRBJ2-5	-	-	TGTGCCAGCAGCTACGAAGGGGAGACCCAGTACTTC	CASSYEGETQYF
13	TRBV5-6	TRBJ1-5	-	-	TGTGCCAGCAGCTTGGGGACCGATCAGCCCCAGCATTTT	CASSLGTDQPQHF
13	TRBV15	TRBJ1-1	-	-	TGTGCCACCAGCAGAGTGGGTAGGACTGAAGCTTTCTTT	CATSRVGRTEAFF
15	TRBV19	TRBJ1-5	-	TRBD1	TGTGCCAGTAGTATAAAGGGGGCGGGCAATCAGCCCCAGCATTTT	CASSIKGAGNQPQHF
13	TRBV7-9	TRBJ2-1	-	-	TGTGCCAGCACCACTTGGGGCTGGGACACATTCTTCTTC	CASTTWGWDTFFF
14	TRBV18	TRBJ2-7	-	-	TGTGCCAGCTCACCAAACGGGCAGGGCTACGAGCAGTACTTC	CASSPNGQGYEQYF
14	TRBV5-1	TRBJ2-7	once	-	TGCGCCAGCAGCCTACGACAGGGGAGGGACGAGCAGTACTTC	CASSLRQGRDEQYF
15	TRBV7-2	TRBJ2-1	-	-	TGTGCCAGCAGCTTAGGAGCGGGTTCCTACAATGAGCAGTTCTTC	CASSLGAGSYNEQFF
14	TRBV7-8	TRBJ2-1	-	TRBD1	TGTGCCAGCAGCTCCCGGACAGGGAAGAATGAGCAGTTCTTC	CASSSRTGKNEQFF
15	TRBV5-1	TRBJ1-2	many	-	TGCGCCAGCAGCTTGGAACAGGGATTCGACTATGGCTACACCTTC	CASSLEQGFDYGYTF
12	TRBV7-9	TRBJ1-4	-	-	TGTGCCAGCAGCTTTTCTACAGGCAAACTGTTTTTT	CASSFSTGKLFF
15	TRBV2	TRBJ1-4	-	TRBD1	TGTGCCAGCACCCTACAGGGGGTCACTAATGAAAAACTGTTTTTT	CASTLQGVTNEKLFF
13	TRBV10-3	TRBJ1-5	-	-	TGTGCCATCAGTCCCGACAGCAATCAGCCCCAGCATTTT	CAISPDSNQPQHF
17	TRBV7-2	TRBJ2-1	-	-	TGTGCCAGCAGCCCCGGGTCCCCGACGAGCTCCTACAATGAGCAGTTCTTC	CASSPGSPTSSYNEQFF
13	TRBV19	TRBJ2-3	-	-	TGTGCCAGTAGCCTTACAGGGACAGATACGCAGTATTTT	CASSLTGTDTQYF
13	TRBV6-5	TRBJ2-7	-	-	TGTGCCAGCCGGGGTCTTAGCTCCTACGAGCAGTACTTC	CASRGLSSYEQYF
16	TRBV5-4	TRBJ2-7	-	-	TGTGCCAGCAGCCAGGGTCGGGGCGTCTATAATAACGAGCAGTACTTC	CASSQGRGVYNNEQYF
14	TRBV7-2	TRBJ1-3	-	TRBD1	TGTGCCAGCAGCTTAGACACGACAGGGAGCACCATATATTTT	CASSLDTTGSTIYF
14	TRBV7-2	TRBJ2-3	-	-	TGTGCCAGCAGCTTAGGGGTAAGCAGCGATACGCAGTATTTT	CASSLGVSSDTQYF
14	TRBV9	TRBJ2-7	-	-	TGTGCCAGCAGCGTAGGAGAGGGACTTGACGAGCAGTACTTC	CASSVGEGLDEQYF
16	TRBV11-1	TRBJ2-1	-	-	TGTGCCAGCAGCTTAAATGAAGGGGGGCCCTACAATGAGCAGTTCTTC	CASSLNEGGPYNEQFF
16	TRBV18	TRBJ2-2	few	TRBD1	TGTGCCAGCTCAAATCTAGGGACAGGGAACACCGGGGAGCTGTTTTTT	CASSNLGTGNTGELFF
13	TRBV18	TRBJ1-4	-	-	TGTGCCAGCTCGCGTGCAACTAATGAAAAACTGTTTTTT	CASSRATNEKLFF
18	TRBV5-6	TRBJ1-2	-	TRBD1	TGTGCCAGCAGCTTTTTTGACTCGACAGGGTGGTCTAACTATGGCTACACCTTC	CASSFFDSTGWSNYGYTF
17	TRBV7-6	TRBJ2-3	-	-	TGTGCCAGCAGCTTGTTTGGTAAGGGCTCGAGCACAGATACGCAGTATTTT	CASSLFGKGSSTDTQYF
14	TRBV7-6	TRBJ2-7	-	-	TGTGCCAGTAGAGAGGGACCGAGCTCCTACGAGCAGTACTTC	CASREGPSSYEQYF
16	TRBV19	TRBJ2-2	-	TRBD1	TGTGCCAGTAGTTCTTGGACAGGGTCGAACACCGGGGAGCTGTTTTTT	CASSSWTGSNTGELFF
16	TRBV5-4	TRBJ1-1	-	TRBD1	TGTGCCAGCAGCTTGGGAGGAGGGGGACAGGGTGCTGAAGCTTTCTTT	CASSLGGGGQGAEAFF
14	TRBV9	TRBJ2-6	-	-	TGTGCCAGCAGCGTATTTCCCGGGGCCAACGTCCTGACTTTC	CASSVFPGANVLTF
12	TRBV10-3	TRBJ1-3	-	-	TGTGCCATACAGAGCTCTGGAAACACCATATATTTT	CAIQSSGNTIYF
14	TRBV7-2	TRBJ2-7	-	TRBD1	TGTGCCAGCAGGAACGGGACAGCAGTCTACGAGCAGTACTTC	CASRNGTAVYEQYF
14	TRBV9	TRBJ2-3	-	-	TGTGCCAGCAGCCGCCCAGGGGATACAGATACGCAGTATTTT	CASSRPGDTDTQYF
14	TRBV9	TRBJ2-2	-	TRBD2	TGTGCCAGCAGCGTAGTAGCGGGGACCGGGGAGCTGTTTTTT	CASSVVAGTGELFF
13	TRBV7-2	TRBJ1-4	-	-	TGTGCCAGCAGCTCGCTGGACGGAGAAAAACTGTTTTTT	CASSSLDGEKLFF
16	TRBV5-1	TRBJ1-1	-	-	TGCGCCAGCAGTCTGGGATTACAGGGAGGTGGAACTGAAGCTTTCTTT	CASSLGLQGGGTEAFF
16	TRBV11-1	TRBJ1-5	-	TRBD1	TGTGCCAGCAGCTTAGATAGGGGGCAGAGAAATCAGCCCCAGCATTTT	CASSLDRGQRNQPQHF
14	TRBV18	TRBJ1-2	-	TRBD1	TGTGCCAGCTCAGAACAGGGGGTTACCTATGGCTACACCTTC	CASSEQGVTYGYTF
16	TRBV5-3	TRBJ1-5	-	-	TGTGCCAGAACCTGTTCGCGGACCTTAAGGCATCAGCCCCAGCATTTT	CARTCSRTLRHQPQHF